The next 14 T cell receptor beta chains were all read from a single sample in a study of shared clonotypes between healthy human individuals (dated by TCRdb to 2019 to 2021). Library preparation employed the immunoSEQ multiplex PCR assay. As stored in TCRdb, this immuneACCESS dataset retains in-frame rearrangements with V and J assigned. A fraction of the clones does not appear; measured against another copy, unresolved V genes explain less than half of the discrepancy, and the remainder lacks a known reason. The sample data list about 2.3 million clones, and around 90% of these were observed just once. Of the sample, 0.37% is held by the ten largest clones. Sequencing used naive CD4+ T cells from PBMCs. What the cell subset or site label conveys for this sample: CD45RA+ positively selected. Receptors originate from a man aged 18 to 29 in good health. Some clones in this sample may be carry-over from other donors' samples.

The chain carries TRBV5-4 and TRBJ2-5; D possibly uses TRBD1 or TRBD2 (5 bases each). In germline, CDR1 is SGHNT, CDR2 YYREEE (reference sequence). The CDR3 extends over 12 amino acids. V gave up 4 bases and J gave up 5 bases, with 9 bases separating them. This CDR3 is CASSLGPETQYF. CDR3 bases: TGTGCCAGCAGCCTGGGACCGGAGACCCAGTACTTC.

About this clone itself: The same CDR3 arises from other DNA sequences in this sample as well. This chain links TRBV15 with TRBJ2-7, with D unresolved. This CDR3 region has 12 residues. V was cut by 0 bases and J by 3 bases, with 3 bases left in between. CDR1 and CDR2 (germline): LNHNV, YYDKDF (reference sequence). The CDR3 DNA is TGTGCCACCAGCAGAGACGACTACGAGCAGTACTTC. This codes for CATSRDDYEQYF.

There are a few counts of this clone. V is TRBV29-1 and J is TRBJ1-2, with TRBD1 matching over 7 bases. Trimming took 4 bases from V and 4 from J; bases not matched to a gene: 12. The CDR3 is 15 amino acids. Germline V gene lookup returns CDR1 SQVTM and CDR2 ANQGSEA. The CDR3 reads CSVVTATGDSYGYTF. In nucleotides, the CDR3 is TGCAGCGTTGTAACGGCTACAGGGGATTCCTATGGCTACACCTTC.

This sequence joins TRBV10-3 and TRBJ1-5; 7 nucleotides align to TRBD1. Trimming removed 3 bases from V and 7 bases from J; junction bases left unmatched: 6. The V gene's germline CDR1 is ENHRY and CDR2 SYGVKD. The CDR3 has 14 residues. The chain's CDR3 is CAISDPGTEQPQHF. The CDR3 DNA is TGTGCCATCAGTGACCCCGGGACAGAACAGCCCCAGCATTTT.

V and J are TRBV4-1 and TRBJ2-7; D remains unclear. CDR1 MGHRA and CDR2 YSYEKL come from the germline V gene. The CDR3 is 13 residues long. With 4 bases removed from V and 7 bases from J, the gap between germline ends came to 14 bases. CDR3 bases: TGCGCCAGCAGCCCGACCGGCCGACGAGAGCAGTACTTC. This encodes CASSPTGRREQYF.

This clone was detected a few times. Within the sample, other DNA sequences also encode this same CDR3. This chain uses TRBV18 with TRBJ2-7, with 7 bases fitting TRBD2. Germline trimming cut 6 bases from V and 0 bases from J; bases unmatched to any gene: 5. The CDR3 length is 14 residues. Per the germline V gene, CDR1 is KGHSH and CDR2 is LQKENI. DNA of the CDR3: TGTGCCAGCTCCCCGACGGGGGGCTCCTACGAGCAGTACTTC. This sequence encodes CASSPTGGSYEQYF.

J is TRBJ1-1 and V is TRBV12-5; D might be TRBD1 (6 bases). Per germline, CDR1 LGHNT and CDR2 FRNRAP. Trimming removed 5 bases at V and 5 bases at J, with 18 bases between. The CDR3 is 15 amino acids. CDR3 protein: CASGPRQASNTEAFF. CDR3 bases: TGTGCTAGTGGTCCACGACAGGCCTCGAATACTGAAGCTTTCTTT. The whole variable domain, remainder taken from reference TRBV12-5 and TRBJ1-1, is DARVTQTPRHKVTEMGQEVTMRCQPILGHNTVFWYRQTMMQGLELLAYFRNRAPLDDSGMPKDRFSAEMPDATLATLKIQPSEPRDSAVYFCASGPRQASNTEAFFGQGTRLTVV.

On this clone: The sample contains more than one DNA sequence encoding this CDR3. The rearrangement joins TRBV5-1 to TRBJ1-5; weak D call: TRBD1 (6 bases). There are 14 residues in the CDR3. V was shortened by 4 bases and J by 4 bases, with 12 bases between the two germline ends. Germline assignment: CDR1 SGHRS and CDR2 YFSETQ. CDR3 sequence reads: CASSPRGGNQPQHF. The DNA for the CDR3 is TGCGCCAGCAGCCCCAGGGGAGGGAATCAGCCCCAGCATTTT. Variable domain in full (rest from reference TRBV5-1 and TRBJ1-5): KAGVTQTPRYLIKTRGQQVTLSCSPISGHRSVSWYQQTPGQGLQFLFEYFSETQRNKGNFPGRFSGRQFSNSRSEMNVSTLELGDSALYLCASSPRGGNQPQHFGDGTRLSIL.

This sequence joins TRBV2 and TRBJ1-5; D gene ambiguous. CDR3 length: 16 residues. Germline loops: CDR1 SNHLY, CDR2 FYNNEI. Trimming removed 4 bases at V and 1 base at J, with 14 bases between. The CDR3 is CASSVLLGGSNQPQHF. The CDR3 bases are TGTGCCAGCAGTGTCTTGCTGGGCGGGAGCAATCAGCCCCAGCATTTT. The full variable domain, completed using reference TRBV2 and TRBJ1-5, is EPEVTQTPSHQVTQMGQEVILRCVPISNHLYFYWYRQILGQKVEFLVSFYNNEISEKSEIFDDQFSVERPDGSNFTLKIRSTKLEDSAMYFCASSVLLGGSNQPQHFGDGTRLSIL.

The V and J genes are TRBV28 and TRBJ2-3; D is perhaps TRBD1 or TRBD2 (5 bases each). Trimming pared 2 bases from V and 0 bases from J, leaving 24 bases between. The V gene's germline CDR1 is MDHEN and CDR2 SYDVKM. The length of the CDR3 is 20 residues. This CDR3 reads CASSLPLVGTEDFSTDTQYF. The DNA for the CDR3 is TGTGCCAGCAGTTTACCCCTCGTTGGGACGGAGGATTTTAGCACAGATACGCAGTATTTT. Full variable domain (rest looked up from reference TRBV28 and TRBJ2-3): DVKVTQSSRYLVKRTGEKVFLECVQDMDHENMFWYRQDPGLGLRLIYFSYDVKMKEKGDIPEGYSVSREKKERFSLILESASTNQTSMYLCASSLPLVGTEDFSTDTQYFGPGTRLTVL.

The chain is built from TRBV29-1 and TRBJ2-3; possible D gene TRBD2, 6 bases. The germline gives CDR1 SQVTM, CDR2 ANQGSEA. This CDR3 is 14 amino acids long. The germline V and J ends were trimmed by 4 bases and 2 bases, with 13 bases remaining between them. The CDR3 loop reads CSVGAGTATDTQYF. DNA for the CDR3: TGCAGCGTTGGAGCGGGTACAGCCACAGATACGCAGTATTTT.

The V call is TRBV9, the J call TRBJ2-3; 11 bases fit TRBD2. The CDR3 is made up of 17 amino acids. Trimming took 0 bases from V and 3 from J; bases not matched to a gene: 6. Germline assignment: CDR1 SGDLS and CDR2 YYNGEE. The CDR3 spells CASSVVSTSGNTDTQYF. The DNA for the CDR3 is TGTGCCAGCAGCGTAGTTTCGACTAGCGGGAATACAGATACGCAGTATTTT.

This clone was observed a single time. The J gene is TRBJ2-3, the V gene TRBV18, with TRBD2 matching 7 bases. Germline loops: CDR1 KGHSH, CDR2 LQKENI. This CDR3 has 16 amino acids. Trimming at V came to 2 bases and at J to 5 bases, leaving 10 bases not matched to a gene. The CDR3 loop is CASSPASAGAGDTQYF. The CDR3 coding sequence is TGTGCCAGCTCACCAGCATCCGCGGGAGCTGGAGATACGCAGTATTTT. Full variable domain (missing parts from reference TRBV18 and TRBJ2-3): NAGVMQNPRHLVRRRGQEARLRCSPMKGHSHVYWYRQLPEEGLKFMVYLQKENIIDESGMPKERFSAEFPKEGPSILRIQQVVRGDSAAYFCASSPASAGAGDTQYFGPGTRLTVL.

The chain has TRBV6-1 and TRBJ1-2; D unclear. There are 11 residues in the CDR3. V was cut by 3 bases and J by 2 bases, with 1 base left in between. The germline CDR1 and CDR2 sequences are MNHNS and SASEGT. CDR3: CASSDNYGYTF. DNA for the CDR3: TGTGCCAGCAGTGACAACTATGGCTACACCTTC.